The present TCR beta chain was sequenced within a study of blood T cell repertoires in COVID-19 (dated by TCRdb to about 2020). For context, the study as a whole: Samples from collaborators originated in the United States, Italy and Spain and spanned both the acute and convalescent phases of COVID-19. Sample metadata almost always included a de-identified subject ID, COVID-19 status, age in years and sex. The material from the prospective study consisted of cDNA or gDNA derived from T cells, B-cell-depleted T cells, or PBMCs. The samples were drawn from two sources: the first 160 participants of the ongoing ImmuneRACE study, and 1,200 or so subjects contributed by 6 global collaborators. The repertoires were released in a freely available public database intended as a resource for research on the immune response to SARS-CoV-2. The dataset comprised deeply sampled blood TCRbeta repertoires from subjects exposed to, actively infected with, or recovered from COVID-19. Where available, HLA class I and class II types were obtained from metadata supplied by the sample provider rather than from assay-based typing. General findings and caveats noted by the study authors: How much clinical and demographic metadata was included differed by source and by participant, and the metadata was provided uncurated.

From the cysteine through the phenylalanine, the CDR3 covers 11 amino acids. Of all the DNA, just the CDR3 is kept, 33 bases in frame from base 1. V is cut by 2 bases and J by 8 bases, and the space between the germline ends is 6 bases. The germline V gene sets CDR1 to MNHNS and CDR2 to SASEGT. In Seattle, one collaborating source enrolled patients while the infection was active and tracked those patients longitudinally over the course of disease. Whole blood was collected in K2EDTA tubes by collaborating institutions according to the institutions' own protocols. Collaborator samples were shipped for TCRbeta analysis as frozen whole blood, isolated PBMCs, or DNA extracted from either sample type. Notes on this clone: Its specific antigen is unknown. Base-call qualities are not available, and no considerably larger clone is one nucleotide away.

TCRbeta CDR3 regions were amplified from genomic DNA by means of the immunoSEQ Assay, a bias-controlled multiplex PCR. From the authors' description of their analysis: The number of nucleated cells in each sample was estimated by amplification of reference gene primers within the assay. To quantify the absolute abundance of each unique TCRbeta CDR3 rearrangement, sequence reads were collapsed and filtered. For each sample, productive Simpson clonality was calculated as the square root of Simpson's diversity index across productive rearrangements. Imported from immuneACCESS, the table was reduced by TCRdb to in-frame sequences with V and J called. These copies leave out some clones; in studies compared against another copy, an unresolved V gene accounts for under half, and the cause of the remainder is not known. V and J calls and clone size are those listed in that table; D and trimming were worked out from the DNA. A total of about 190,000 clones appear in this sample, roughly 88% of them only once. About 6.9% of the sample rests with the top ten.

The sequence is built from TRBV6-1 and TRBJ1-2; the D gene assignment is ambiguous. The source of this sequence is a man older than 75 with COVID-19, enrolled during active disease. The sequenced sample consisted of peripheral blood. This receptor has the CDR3 CASSETGGYTF. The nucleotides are TGTGCCAGCAGTGAAACGGGGGGCTACACCTTC.